This TCR beta chain appears in the sequencing data of a study of T cells in Graves' hyperthyroidism and ophthalmopathy. Findings and limits, study-wide: Blood also held most thyroid clonotypes expanded beyond 0.001. A model using 13 V-J features told ophthalmopathy apart from stable hyperthyroidism.

Patients showing uncontrolled infection, other autoimmune disease, pregnancy or lactation were ineligible. Clinical symptoms, serum thyroxine and TRAb, thyroid ultrasound and orbital computed tomography together formed the diagnostic basis. Regions amplified from RNA transcripts were the TCR beta CDR3 regions. First-round RT-PCR of the TCR CDR3 relied on the HTBI primer set. TCRdb redid the calling of the multiplex PCR reads with MiXCR, one entry per CDR3 protein. The data show 85,000 to 110,000 distinct CDR3 sequences, roughly 47% seen once. About this clonotype: Its specificity is not known. The CDR3 does not end in the conserved phenylalanine or tryptophan, so this is likely a read error. The DNA is omitted, as the CDR3 cannot be located on it reliably, and the CDR3 follows TCRdb's listing.

Germline values: CDR1 SGHTS, CDR2 YDEGEE. The CDR3 spans 12 amino acids, including both terminal residues. The rearrangement links TRBV5-8 to TRBJ2-7; the D call of TRBD1 is as the table states it, not checked on the DNA. Sequencing input: blood. The receptor was isolated from a man aged 35 to 55 with Graves' hyperthyroidism. CDR3 sequence reads: CASSLTPLYFGA.